This T cell receptor beta chain was observed in a study of vaccination effects on CD4 cells after COVID-19. Germline assignment: CDR1 SGHAT and CDR2 FQNNGV. The V end lost 1 base, the J end lost 6 bases, and 19 bases lay between the germline ends. The CDR3 loop spans 16 amino acids. This table comes from immunoSEQ multiplex PCR, and its TCRdb copy is limited to in-frame clones, with some not included. In the table there are around 50,000 clones, 65% to 75% of which are singletons. Comment on this clone: What it recognizes is unknown.

CD4+ T cell isolation took place after nine to eleven days of culture. Infection dated between March and December 2020, before the Alpha, Beta and Delta variants reached the United States. Two-dose vaccination with either BNT162b2 or mRNA-1273 was given to the participants. The chain has TRBV11-2 and TRBJ2-7; possible D gene TRBD2, 7 bases. The receptor was isolated from a human donor who had a prior SARS-CoV-2 infection. The starting material was CD4+ T cells from PBMCs cultured without peptide, obtained after COVID-19 vaccination. In DNA, the CDR3 is TGTGCCAGCAGCTTAGCGGACTCGGGGGGCGGGTCCGAGCAGTACTTC. Residues: CASSLADSGGGSEQYF.